Presented here are 24 T cell receptor beta chains from one specimen sequenced in a study of radiotherapy plus CTLA-4 blockade in lung cancer. Clones were sequenced by immunoSEQ multiplex PCR, and TCRdb holds only the in-frame ones, with some missing. The sample carries 85,000 to 120,000 clones, over 75% recorded once. The sequencing here drew on peripheral blood, taken from a patient treated with radiotherapy plus ipilimumab. These receptors were taken from a human donor with non-small cell lung cancer that progressed on radiotherapy plus ipilimumab. Some clones in this sample may be carry-over from other donors' samples.

The chain has TRBV7-8 and TRBJ1-1; 9 bases line up with TRBD1. The length of the CDR3 is 15 residues. CDR1 and CDR2 from the germline V gene are SGHVS and FQNEAQ. The V and J ends lost 5 bases and 3 bases, in that order; junction bases with no gene match: 7. The DNA of the CDR3 is TGTGCCAGCAGCCCCCGGGACAGGGTGTACACTGAAGCTTTCTTT. It is translated as CASSPRDRVYTEAFF.

The CDR3 loop is CASSFPGSYEQYF. In DNA form, the CDR3 reads TGTGCCAGCAGTTTTCCGGGTTCCTACGAGCAGTACTTC. The chain has TRBV28 and TRBJ2-7; D is unresolved. V lost 3 bases, J lost 1 base, and 7 bases lay in between. The CDR3 consists of 13 residues. Looked up from germline, CDR1 is MDHEN and CDR2 is SYDVKM.

The genes are TRBV15 and TRBJ1-2; D is unresolved. Trimming cost V 0 bases and J 3 bases, with 11 bases left between them. The CDR3 extends over 15 amino acids. The V gene's germline CDR1 is LNHNV and CDR2 YYDKDF (reference sequence). This CDR3 reads CATSRDRAAHYGYTF. CDR3 nucleotides: TGTGCCACCAGCAGAGATCGGGCAGCACACTATGGCTACACCTTC.

This chain joins TRBV6-5 and TRBJ2-2; D remains ambiguous. V was cut by 6 bases and J by 7 bases, with 15 bases left in between. This CDR3 has 14 residues. Germline CDR1 MNHEY, CDR2 SVGAGI. CDR3 DNA: TGTGCCAGCAGACCGGGCCATTTAGTCGGGGAGCTGTTTTTT. Protein: CASRPGHLVGELFF.

The chain has TRBV13 and TRBJ1-2; D not certain. V lost 6 bases to trimming and J lost 7 bases, with 21 bases between them. The CDR3 loop spans 15 amino acids. Germline values: CDR1 PRHDT, CDR2 FYEKMQ (reference sequence). CDR3 sequence: CASRTREGLEGGYTF. Written as DNA, the CDR3 is TGTGCCAGCAGGACGCGGGAGGGTTTAGAGGGTGGCTACACCTTC.

The count of this clone is one. The V call is TRBV7-6, the J call TRBJ1-5, with D possibly TRBD1 on 6 matching bases. CDR3 size: 17 residues. V was trimmed by 5 bases and J by 2 bases, leaving 19 bases between them. CDR1 SGHVS and CDR2 FNYEAQ come from the germline V gene. DNA for the CDR3: TGTGCCAGCAGCCTCTTCGAGGGGGGGCTTGGCAATCAGCCCCAGCATTTT. Translated: CASSLFEGGLGNQPQHF.

The chain couples TRBV5-1 to TRBJ2-1; a possible D gene is TRBD1 (6 bases). Germline CDR1 reads SGHRS; CDR2 reads YFSETQ. CDR3 length equals 13 residues. With 4 bases removed from V and 6 bases from J, the gap between germline ends came to 11 bases. CDR3 nucleotide sequence: TGCGCCAGCAGCCTAGGACAGTCCAATGAGCAGTTCTTC. This translates into CASSLGQSNEQFF.

The rearrangement uses TRBV6-5 and TRBJ2-5, with 8 bases lining up with TRBD2. The CDR3 contains 13 residues. Germline CDR1 and CDR2: MNHEY and SVGAGI. Unmatched junction bases numbered 10, after V lost 5 bases and J lost 11 bases. The DNA for the CDR3 is TGTGCCAGCAGTCGAACGGGGGGGTCAGGGCAGTACTTC. Protein: CASSRTGGSGQYF.

The chain employs TRBV4-3 and TRBJ2-5; 9 bases agree with TRBD1. The J call is in doubt because the DNA end fits TRBJ2-7 better. The germline V gene encodes CDR1 LGHNA and CDR2 YSLEER. There are 14 residues in the CDR3. CDR3 bases: TGCGCCAGCAGCCAGTCCGGACAGGGGAACGAGCAGTACTTC. Its translation: CASSQSGQGNEQYF.

This clone has a single count. The rearrangement links TRBV7-9 to TRBJ2-1; D call uncertain. Germline V gives CDR1 SEHNR, CDR2 FQNEAQ (reference sequence). V was cut by 1 base and J by 6 bases, with 4 bases left in between. The CDR3 totals 12 residues. CDR3 nucleotide sequence: TGTGCCAGCAGCTTAGTCGGCAATGAGCAGTTCTTC. Its translation: CASSLVGNEQFF. Full variable domain (rest looked up from reference TRBV7-9 and TRBJ2-1): DTGVSQNPRHKITKRGQNVTFRCDPISEHNRLYWYRQTLGQGPEFLTYFQNEAQLEKSRLLSDRFSAERPKGSFSTLEIQRTEQGDSAMYLCASSLVGNEQFFGPGTRLTVL.

DNA of the CDR3: TGTGCCAGCAGCTTAGGCTACCAAGAGACCCAGTACTTC. Its translation is CASSLGYQETQYF. The chain has TRBV7-2 and TRBJ2-5, with D uncertain. Germline lookup yields CDR1 SGHTA and CDR2 FQGNSA. V lost 1 base, J lost 0 bases, and 3 bases lay in between. The CDR3 sequence is 13 residues long.

As for this clone: Other DNA sequences from this sample encode an identical CDR3 as well. V usage is TRBV2 and J usage is TRBJ1-2; D perhaps matches TRBD1 (5 bases). This CDR3 comprises 13 residues. Trimming removed 3 bases from V and 2 bases from J, with 7 bases in between. Germline CDR1 reads SNHLY; CDR2 reads FYNNEI. The CDR3 protein is CASSDQGNYGYTF. The CDR3 coding sequence is TGTGCCAGCAGTGACCAGGGCAACTATGGCTACACCTTC.

This sequence joins TRBV27 and TRBJ1-1; TRBD1 matches at 7 bases. Germline-derived CDR1 and CDR2 are MNHEY and SMNVEV (reference sequence). The CDR3 is 15 amino acids. With 2 bases clipped from V and 0 bases from J, the junction kept 3 bases outside the gene matches. The CDR3 loop is CASSLRTGLNTEAFF. CDR3 bases: TGTGCCAGCAGTTTACGGACAGGATTGAACACTGAAGCTTTCTTT.

The chain carries TRBV2 and TRBJ2-5; 14 bases are shared with TRBD2. CDR1 and CDR2 (germline): SNHLY, FYNNEI. The CDR3 spans 16 residues. V was clipped by 6 bases and J by 7 bases; unmatched bases: 10. CDR3 coding DNA: TGTGCCAGCAGGGCCGGGACTAGCGGGGGCCCCGGGACCCAGTACTTC. The encoded protein is CASRAGTSGGPGTQYF.

This sequence joins TRBV5-1 and TRBJ1-2; tentatively, D is TRBD1 (5 bases). CDR1 SGHRS and CDR2 YFSETQ come from the germline V gene. The CDR3 spans 17 residues. V dropped 3 bases and J dropped 3 bases, with 21 bases sitting between them. The CDR3: CASSSISNRYRHYGYTF. In nucleotides, the CDR3 is TGCGCCAGCAGCTCCATATCTAACAGGTATCGTCACTATGGCTACACCTTC. Variable domain in full (rest from reference TRBV5-1 and TRBJ1-2): KAGVTQTPRYLIKTRGQQVTLSCSPISGHRSVSWYQQTPGQGLQFLFEYFSETQRNKGNFPGRFSGRQFSNSRSEMNVSTLELGDSALYLCASSSISNRYRHYGYTFGSGTRLTVV.

This chain joins TRBV6-5 and TRBJ2-7; 11 positions match TRBD2. This CDR3 is built from 13 residues. Germline loops: CDR1 MNHEY, CDR2 SVGAGI. CDR3 nucleotides: TGTGTAACTAGCGGGGGCTTCTCCTACGAGCAGTACTTC. It encodes CVTSGGFSYEQYF.

Written as DNA, the CDR3 is TGTGCCAGCTCACCAGGCCAGGGGGGTAGCAATCAGCCCCAGCATTTT. The encoded protein is CASSPGQGGSNQPQHF. The gene calls are TRBV18 and TRBJ1-5; 7 bases agree with TRBD1. V lost 2 bases and J lost 0; bases outside the gene matches: 4. This CDR3 is built from 16 residues. Germline CDR1 and CDR2: KGHSH and LQKENI.

CDR3 region: CASSSDGTGIGQPQHF. DNA for the CDR3: TGTGCCAGCAGTAGCGATGGGACAGGGATAGGTCAGCCCCAGCATTTT. The chain combines TRBV2 with TRBJ1-5, with 9 positions matching TRBD1. This CDR3 has 16 residues. Germline V lookup: CDR1 SNHLY, CDR2 FYNNEI. After removal of 5 bases from V and 6 bases from J, the junction contained 11 bases not matched to a gene.

CDR3 in amino acids: CASSLEQGGDGYTF. Written as DNA, the CDR3 is TGCGCCAGCAGCTTGGAGCAGGGGGGGGATGGCTACACCTTC. The rearrangement joins TRBV5-1 to TRBJ1-2; 7 bases fit TRBD1. Trimming cost V 0 bases and J 6 bases; bases outside gene matches: 5. The V gene's germline CDR1 is SGHRS and CDR2 YFSETQ. This CDR3 spans 14 amino acids.

The V gene is TRBV4-1, the J gene TRBJ2-7; 7 nucleotides line up with TRBD1. The CDR3 totals 16 residues. Germline assignment: CDR1 MGHRA and CDR2 YSYEKL. Losses at the gene ends were 2 bases for V and 4 bases for J; bases not matched to a gene: 11. DNA for the CDR3: TGCGCCAGCAGCCAAAATTCCCTGGGACAGATTTACGAGCAGTACTTC. It encodes CASSQNSLGQIYEQYF.

The gene calls are TRBV30 and TRBJ1-4; D possibly corresponds to TRBD1 (5 bases). The CDR3 contains 15 residues. CDR1 GTSNPN and CDR2 SVGIG come from the germline V gene (reference sequence). Trimming stripped 2 bases from V and 8 bases from J, with 18 bases between. The chain's CDR3 is CAWSLGSGFGEKLFF. The CDR3 bases are TGTGCCTGGAGTCTTGGGTCAGGGTTCGGGGAAAAACTGTTTTTT. The variable domain in full, completed from reference TRBV30 and TRBJ1-4, reads SQTIHQWPATLVQPVGSPLSLECTVEGTSNPNLYWYRQAAGRGLQLLFYSVGIGQISSEVPQNLSASRPQDRQFILSSKKLLLSDSGFYLCAWSLGSGFGEKLFFGSGTQLSVL.

V usage is TRBV9 and J usage is TRBJ1-2, with 7 bases lining up with TRBD1. Germline V gives CDR1 SGDLS, CDR2 YYNGEE. The CDR3 consists of 16 residues. The trim removed 0 bases at V and 5 bases at J, leaving 10 bases unmatched. The CDR3 coding sequence is TGTGCCAGCAGCGTAGTGTCGACAGGGAATTTGTATGGCTACACCTTC. It specifies CASSVVSTGNLYGYTF. Full variable domain (remainder filled in from reference TRBV9 and TRBJ1-2): DSGVTQTPKHLITATGQRVTLRCSPRSGDLSVYWYQQSLDQGLQFLIQYYNGEERAKGNILERFSAQQFPDLHSELNLSSLELGDSALYFCASSVVSTGNLYGYTFGSGTRLTVV.

The chain uses TRBV4-3 and TRBJ2-5; no firm D call. TRBJ2-7 explains the end of the DNA better; the J call may be wrong. The CDR3 runs 14 residues. Per germline, CDR1 LGHNA and CDR2 YSLEER. CDR3: CASSQDGRNYEQYF. CDR3 sequence (DNA): TGCGCCAGCAGCCAAGATGGCCGGAACTACGAGCAGTACTTC.

This clone was detected only once. This sequence joins TRBV4-2 and TRBJ1-2; 8 positions agree with TRBD1. Germline CDR1 reads LGHNA; CDR2 reads YNFKEQ. The CDR3 spans 15 residues. With V trimmed by 1 base and J by 3 bases, 4 bases remained unmatched. The CDR3 sequence: CASSQAAGGYYGYTF. As DNA, the CDR3 is TGTGCCAGCAGCCAAGCAGCAGGGGGCTACTATGGCTACACCTTC.